The entry that follows covers one T cell receptor beta chain sequence. This specimen belongs to a study of T cells in Graves' hyperthyroidism and ophthalmopathy. Authors of the study amplified TCR beta CDR3 regions from RNA transcripts. TCR CDR3 regions were first amplified by RT-PCR with HTBI primers. Via MiXCR, TCRdb re-called the multiplex PCR reads, giving one row per CDR3 protein. The table includes roughly 700,000 distinct CDR3 sequences, roughly a third detected once. Trimming cost V 2 bases and J 4 bases, with 9 bases left between them. The CDR3 is 13 residues long. CDR1 is MNHEY, CDR2 SVGAGI, per germline.

The sequencing input was blood. This clonotype was sampled from a middle-aged woman with Graves' hyperthyroidism. The gene calls are TRBV6-5 and TRBJ2-7; D ambiguous. This chain's CDR3 is CASSYSRVYEQYF. In DNA, the CDR3 is TGTGCCAGCAGTTACAGCCGGGTGTACGAGCAGTACTTC.